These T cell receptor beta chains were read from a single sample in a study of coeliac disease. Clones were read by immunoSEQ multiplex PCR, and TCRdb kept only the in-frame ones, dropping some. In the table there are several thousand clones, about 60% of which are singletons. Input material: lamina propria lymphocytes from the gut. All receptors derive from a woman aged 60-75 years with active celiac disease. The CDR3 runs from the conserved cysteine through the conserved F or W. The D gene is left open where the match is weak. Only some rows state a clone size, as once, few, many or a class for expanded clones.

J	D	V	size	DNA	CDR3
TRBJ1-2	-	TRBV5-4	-	TGTGCCAGCAGCCCTGACCTTCAGGCGGGCTATGGCTACACCTTC	CASSPDLQAGYGYTF
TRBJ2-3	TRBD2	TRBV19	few	TGTGCCAGTAGTATAGGGACGGGGGGTACAGATACGCAGTATTTT	CASSIGTGGTDTQYF
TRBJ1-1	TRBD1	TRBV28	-	TGTGCCAGCAGTTTCGGGGACAGGGTCCATGGGAGTGAAGCTTTCTTT	CASSFGDRVHGSEAFF
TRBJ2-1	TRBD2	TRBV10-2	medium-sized	TGCGCCACCTCACTCCCGACTAGCGGGAGGGGGGATGAGCAGTTCTTC	CATSLPTSGRGDEQFF
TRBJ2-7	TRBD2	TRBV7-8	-	TGTGCCAGCAGCTTATTACCCCCCGGACTAGCGGGAGGTTTCTCCTACGAGCAGTACTTC	CASSLLPPGLAGGFSYEQYF
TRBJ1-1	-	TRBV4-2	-	TGTGCCAGCAGCCAAGGGGGTCTGGGGGGTACTGAAGCTTTCTTT	CASSQGGLGGTEAFF
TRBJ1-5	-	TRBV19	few	TGTGCCAGTAGTGCGCGGACAGTTGGTGGCCAGCCCCAGCATTTT	CASSARTVGGQPQHF
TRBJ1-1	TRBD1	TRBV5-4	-	TGTGCCAGCAGCTCGGGCAGGGGGCGCGGGATCACTGAAGCTTTCTTT	CASSSGRGRGITEAFF
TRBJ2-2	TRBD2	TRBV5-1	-	TGCGCCAGCAGCTGGACTAGCGGGAGGACCGGGGAGCTGTTTTTT	CASSWTSGRTGELFF
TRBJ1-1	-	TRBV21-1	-	TGTGCCAGCAGCAACCGGGACACCGAGAACACTGAAGCTTTCTTT	CASSNRDTENTEAFF
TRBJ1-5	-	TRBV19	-	TGTGCCAGTAGTATAACCCCCGGGGGTAGCAATCAGCCCCAGCATTTT	CASSITPGGSNQPQHF
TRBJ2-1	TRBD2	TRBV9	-	TGTGCCAGCAGCGTAGTTAGCGGGGGGCGCAATGAGCAGTTCTTC	CASSVVSGGRNEQFF
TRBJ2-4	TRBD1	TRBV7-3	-	TGTGCCAGCAGCCCGGGACAGAGGAACATTCAGTACTTC	CASSPGQRNIQYF
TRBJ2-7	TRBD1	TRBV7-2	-	TGTGCCAGCAGCTGGGGGACAGGGGTCTACGAGCAGTACTTC	CASSWGTGVYEQYF
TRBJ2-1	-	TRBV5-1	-	TGCGCCAGCAGTAGTGTCCTAGCGTGGAACAATGAGCAGTTCTTC	CASSSVLAWNNEQFF
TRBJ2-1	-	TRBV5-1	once	TGCGCCAGCAGCTTGGTACCCCCCGGCAATGAGCAGTTCTTC	CASSLVPPGNEQFF
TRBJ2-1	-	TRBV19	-	TGTGCCAGTAGTGTACGCCAGGGGCTTAGCTCCTACAATGAGCAGTTCTTC	CASSVRQGLSSYNEQFF
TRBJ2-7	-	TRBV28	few	TGTGCCAGCAGTTTAGTAGGGGGTCCCTACGAGCAGTACTTC	CASSLVGGPYEQYF
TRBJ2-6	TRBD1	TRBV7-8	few	TGTGCCAGCAGCTTAAGGGACAGGGGGCTTTCTGGGGCCAACGTCCTGACTTTC	CASSLRDRGLSGANVLTF
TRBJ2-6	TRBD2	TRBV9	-	TGTGCCAGCAGCGCTCAAGCGGGGGGAAGCTCTGGGGCCAACGTCCTGACTTTC	CASSAQAGGSSGANVLTF
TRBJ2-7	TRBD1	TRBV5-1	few	TGCGCCAGCAGCTTGGGGACAGGGCTCGCCTACGAGCAGTACTTC	CASSLGTGLAYEQYF
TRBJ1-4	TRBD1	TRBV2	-	TGTGCCTCCAGGGGGGTGGAGAAGGAAAAACTGTTTTTT	CASRGVEKEKLFF